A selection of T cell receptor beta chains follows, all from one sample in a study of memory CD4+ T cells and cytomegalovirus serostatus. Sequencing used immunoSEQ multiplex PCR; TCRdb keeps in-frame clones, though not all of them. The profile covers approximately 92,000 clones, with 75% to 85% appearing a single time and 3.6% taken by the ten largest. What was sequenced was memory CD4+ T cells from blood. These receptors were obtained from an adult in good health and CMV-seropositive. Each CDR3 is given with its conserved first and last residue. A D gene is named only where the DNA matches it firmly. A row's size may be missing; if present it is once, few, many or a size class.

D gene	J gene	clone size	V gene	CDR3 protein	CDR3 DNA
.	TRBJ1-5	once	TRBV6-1	CASSPEGSNQPQHF	TGTGCCAGCAGCCCCGAGGGGAGCAATCAGCCCCAGCATTTT
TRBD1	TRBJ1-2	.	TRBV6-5	CASSPDRDYGYTF	TGTGCCAGCAGCCCTGACAGGGACTATGGCTACACCTTC
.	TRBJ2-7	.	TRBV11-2	CASSFVVGGMGYEQYF	TGTGCCAGCAGCTTTGTCGTAGGCGGGATGGGCTACGAGCAGTACTTC
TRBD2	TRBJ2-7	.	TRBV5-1	CASSPRLANFYEQYF	TGCGCCAGCAGCCCCCGACTAGCGAATTTCTACGAGCAGTACTTC
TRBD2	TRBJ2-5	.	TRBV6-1	CASSGPTSGTSGTQETQYF	TGTGCCAGCAGTGGACCTACCTCCGGGACTAGCGGGACCCAAGAGACCCAGTACTTC
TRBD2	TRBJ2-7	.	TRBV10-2	CASSPTSGRGEQYF	TGCGCCAGCAGTCCGACTAGCGGGAGAGGCGAGCAGTACTTC
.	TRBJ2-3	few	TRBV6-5	CASSYDWSDTDTQYF	TGTGCCAGCAGTTACGACTGGTCGGATACAGATACGCAGTATTTT
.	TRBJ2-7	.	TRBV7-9	CASSLDQGSYEQYF	TGTGCCAGCAGCTTAGATCAGGGGAGCTACGAGCAGTACTTC
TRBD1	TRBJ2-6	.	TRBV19	CASMTGSGANVLTF	TGTGCCAGTATGACAGGGTCAGGGGCCAACGTCCTGACTTTC
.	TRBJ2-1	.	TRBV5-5	CASSSDRWNEQFF	TGTGCCAGCAGCTCAGACCGGTGGAATGAGCAGTTCTTC
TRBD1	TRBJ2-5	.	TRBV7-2	CASSLMGGQEETQYF	TGTGCCAGCAGCTTAATGGGGGGACAGGAAGAGACCCAGTACTTC
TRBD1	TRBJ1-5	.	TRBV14	CASSQGTGEGQPQHF	TGTGCCAGCAGCCAAGGGACAGGGGAAGGGCAGCCCCAGCATTTT
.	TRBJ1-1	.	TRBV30	CAWNPLGGLEAFF	TGTGCCTGGAACCCACTAGGGGGTCTGGAAGCTTTCTTT
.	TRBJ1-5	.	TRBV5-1	CASSLDMNQPQHF	TGCGCCAGCAGCTTGGACATGAATCAGCCCCAGCATTTT
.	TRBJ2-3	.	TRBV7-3	CASSSPPGSDTQYF	TGTGCCAGCAGCTCGCCCCCCGGTTCAGATACGCAGTATTTT
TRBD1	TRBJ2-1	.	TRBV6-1	CASGEGQGLRYEQFF	TGTGCCAGCGGAGAGGGACAGGGGCTTCGGTATGAGCAGTTCTTC
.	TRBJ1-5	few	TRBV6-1	CASSEPGISNQPQHF	TGTGCCAGCAGTGAACCAGGGATCAGCAATCAGCCCCAGCATTTT
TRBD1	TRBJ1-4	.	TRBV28	CASRRTGALATNEKLFF	TGTGCCAGCAGGCGGACAGGGGCATTGGCAACTAATGAAAAACTGTTTTTT
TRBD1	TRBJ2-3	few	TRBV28	CASNKQGADTQYF	TGTGCCAGCAATAAACAGGGGGCAGATACGCAGTATTTT
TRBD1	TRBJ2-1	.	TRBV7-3	CASSGTTGAYNEQFF	TGTGCCAGCAGCGGAACGACAGGGGCCTACAATGAGCAGTTCTTC
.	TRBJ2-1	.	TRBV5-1	CASSLGPARTNNEQFF	TGCGCCAGCAGCTTGGGGCCGGCGCGGACGAACAATGAGCAGTTCTTC
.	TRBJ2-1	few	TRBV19	CASRIGDEQFF	TGTGCCAGTAGAATAGGGGATGAGCAGTTCTTC
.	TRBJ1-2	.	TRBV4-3	CASSQDKAGATF	TGCGCCAGCAGCCAAGATAAGGCAGGGGCCACCTTC
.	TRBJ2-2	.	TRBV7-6	CASSLQVNTGELFF	TGTGCCAGCAGCTTGCAAGTGAACACCGGGGAGCTGTTTTTT
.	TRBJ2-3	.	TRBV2	CASSEARISVGTDTQYF	TGTGCCAGCAGTGAAGCCCGGATTAGCGTTGGTACAGATACGCAGTATTTT
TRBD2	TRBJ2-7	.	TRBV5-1	CASRILAGDGEQYF	TGCGCCAGCAGAATACTAGCGGGAGATGGCGAGCAGTACTTC
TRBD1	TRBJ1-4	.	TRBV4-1	CASSRRGQGQNEKLFF	TGCGCCAGCAGCCGAAGAGGACAGGGGCAAAATGAAAAACTGTTTTTT
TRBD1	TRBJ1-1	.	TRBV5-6	CASSLPPTGGGTEAFF	TGTGCCAGCAGCTTACCTCCTACAGGGGGAGGGACTGAAGCTTTCTTT
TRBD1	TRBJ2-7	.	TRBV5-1	CASSPGTDLSYEQYF	TGCGCCAGCAGCCCTGGGACAGATCTCTCCTACGAGCAGTACTTC
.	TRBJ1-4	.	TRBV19	CASSIQPGGVFF	TGTGCCAGTAGTATCCAGCCCGGTGGGGTGTTTTTT
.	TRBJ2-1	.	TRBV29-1	CSVSFGQSRQFF	TGCAGCGTCTCCTTCGGACAAAGTCGGCAGTTCTTC
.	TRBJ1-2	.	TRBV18	CASSLLRGDNGYTF	TGTGCCAGCTCACTTCTCAGGGGAGACAATGGCTACACCTTC
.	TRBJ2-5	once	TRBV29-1	CSVGWSGGETQYF	TGCAGCGTCGGTTGGAGTGGGGGGGAGACCCAGTACTTC
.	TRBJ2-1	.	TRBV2	CASSGPGAYNEQFF	TGTGCCAGCAGTGGACCTGGAGCCTACAATGAGCAGTTCTTC
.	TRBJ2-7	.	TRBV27	CASSRRISYEQYF	TGTGCCAGCAGTCGTCGGATCTCCTACGAGCAGTACTTC
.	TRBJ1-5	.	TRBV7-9	CASSLVGGTRGNQPQHF	TGTGCCAGCAGCTTAGTCGGGGGGACCAGGGGCAATCAGCCCCAGCATTTT
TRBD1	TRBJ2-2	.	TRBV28	CASSIWTGNTGELFF	TGTGCCAGCAGCATTTGGACAGGGAACACCGGGGAGCTGTTTTTT
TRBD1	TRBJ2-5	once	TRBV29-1	CSVDLQGAMETQYF	TGCAGCGTTGACCTACAGGGGGCGATGGAGACCCAGTACTTC
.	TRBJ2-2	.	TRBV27	CASSGIARDGELFF	TGTGCCAGCAGTGGAATCGCCAGGGACGGGGAGCTGTTTTTT
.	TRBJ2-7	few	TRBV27	CASSPRPGVYEQYF	TGTGCCAGCAGTCCCCGGCCAGGGGTCTACGAGCAGTACTTC
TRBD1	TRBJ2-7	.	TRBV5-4	CASSWDSYEQYF	TGTGCCAGCAGCTGGGACAGCTACGAGCAGTACTTC
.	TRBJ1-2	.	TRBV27	CASSLTRDVYGYTF	TGTGCCAGCAGTCTCACCCGGGACGTCTATGGCTACACCTTC
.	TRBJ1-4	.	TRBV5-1	CASSARVNEKLFF	TGCGCCAGCAGCGCGAGGGTAAATGAAAAACTGTTTTTT
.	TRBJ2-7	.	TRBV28	CASSQGSYEQYF	TGTGCCAGCAGCCAGGGCTCCTACGAGCAGTACTTC